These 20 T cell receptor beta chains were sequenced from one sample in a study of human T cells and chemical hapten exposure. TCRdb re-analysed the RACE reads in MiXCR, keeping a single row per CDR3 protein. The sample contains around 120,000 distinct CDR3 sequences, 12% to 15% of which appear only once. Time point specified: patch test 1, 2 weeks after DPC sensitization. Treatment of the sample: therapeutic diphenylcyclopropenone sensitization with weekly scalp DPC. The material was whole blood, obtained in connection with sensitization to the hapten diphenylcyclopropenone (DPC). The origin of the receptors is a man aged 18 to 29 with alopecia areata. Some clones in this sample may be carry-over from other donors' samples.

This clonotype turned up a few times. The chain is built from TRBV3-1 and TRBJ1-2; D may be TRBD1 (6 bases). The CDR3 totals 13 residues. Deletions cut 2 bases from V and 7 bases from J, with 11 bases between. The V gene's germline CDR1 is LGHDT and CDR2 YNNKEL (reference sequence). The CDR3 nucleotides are TGTGCCAGCAGCCAACGGGCAGGGGCTGGCTACACCTTC. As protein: CASSQRAGAGYTF.

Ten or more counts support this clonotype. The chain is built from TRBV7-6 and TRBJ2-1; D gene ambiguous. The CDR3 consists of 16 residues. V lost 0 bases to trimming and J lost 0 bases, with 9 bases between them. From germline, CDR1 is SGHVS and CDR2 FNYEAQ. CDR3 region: CASSLATSFSYNEQFF. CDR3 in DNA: TGTGCCAGCAGCTTAGCGACGAGTTTCTCCTACAATGAGCAGTTCTTC.

In DNA, the CDR3 is TGCAGTGCTAGAGATAGGGGGCAGTTAAATTCACCCCTCCACTTT. Encoded protein: CSARDRGQLNSPLHF. V is TRBV20-1 and J is TRBJ1-6; TRBD1 agrees at 7 bases. The length of the CDR3 is 15 residues. The V segment lost 0 bases and the J segment 7 bases; nucleotides outside the gene matches: 6. The germline CDR1 and CDR2 sequences are DFQATT and SNEGSKA (reference sequence).

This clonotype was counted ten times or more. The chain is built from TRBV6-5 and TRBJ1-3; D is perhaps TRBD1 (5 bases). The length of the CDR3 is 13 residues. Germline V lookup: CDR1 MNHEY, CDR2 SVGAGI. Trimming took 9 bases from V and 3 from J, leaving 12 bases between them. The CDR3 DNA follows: TGTGCCAGTGCCCGGGGGTATGGAAACACCATATATTTT. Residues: CASARGYGNTIYF.

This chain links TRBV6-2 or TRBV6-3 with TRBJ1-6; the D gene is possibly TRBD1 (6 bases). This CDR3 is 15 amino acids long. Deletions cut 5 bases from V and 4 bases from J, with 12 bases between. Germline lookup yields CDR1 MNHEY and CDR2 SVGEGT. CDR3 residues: CASSEGGFYNSPLHF. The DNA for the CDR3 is TGTGCCAGCAGTGAGGGGGGCTTTTATAATTCACCCCTCCACTTT.

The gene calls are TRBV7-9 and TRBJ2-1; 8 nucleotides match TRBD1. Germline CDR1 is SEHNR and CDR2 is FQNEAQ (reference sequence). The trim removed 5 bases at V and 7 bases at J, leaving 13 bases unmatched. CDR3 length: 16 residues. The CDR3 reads CASSEIGTGFKNEQFF. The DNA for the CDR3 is TGTGCCAGCAGCGAGATTGGGACAGGTTTCAAGAATGAGCAGTTCTTC.

Written as DNA, the CDR3 is TGTGCCAGCAGCTTCGACAGGGGCGCGGAGACCCAGTACTTC. Its translation: CASSFDRGAETQYF. This rearrangement joins TRBV7-3 to TRBJ2-5, with 8 bases matching TRBD1. Germline CDR1 is SGHTA and CDR2 is FQGTGA. The V gene end was trimmed by 3 bases and the J gene end by 5 bases; junction bases not matched to a gene: 5. This CDR3 spans 14 amino acids.

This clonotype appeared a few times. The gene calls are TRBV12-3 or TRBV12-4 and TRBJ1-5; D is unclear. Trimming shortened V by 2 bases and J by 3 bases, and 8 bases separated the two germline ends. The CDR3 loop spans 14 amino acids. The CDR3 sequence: CASSLREFNQPQHF. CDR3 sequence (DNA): TGTGCCAGCAGTTTAAGGGAGTTCAATCAGCCCCAGCATTTT.

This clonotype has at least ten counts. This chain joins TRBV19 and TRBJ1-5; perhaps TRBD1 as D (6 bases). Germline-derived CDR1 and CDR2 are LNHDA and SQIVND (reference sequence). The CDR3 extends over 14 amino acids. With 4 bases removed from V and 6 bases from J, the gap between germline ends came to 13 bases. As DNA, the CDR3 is TGTGCCAGTAGTAGACCAACAGGGAGTCAGCCCCAGCATTTT. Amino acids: CASSRPTGSQPQHF.

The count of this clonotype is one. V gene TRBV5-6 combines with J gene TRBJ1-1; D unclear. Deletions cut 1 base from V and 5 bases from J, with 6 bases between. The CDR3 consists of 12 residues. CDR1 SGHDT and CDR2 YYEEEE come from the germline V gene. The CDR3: CASSLTLTEAFF. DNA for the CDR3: TGTGCCAGCAGCTTGACACTGACTGAAGCTTTCTTT. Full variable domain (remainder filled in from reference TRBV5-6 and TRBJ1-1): DAGVTQSPTHLIKTRGQQVTLRCSPKSGHDTVSWYQQALGQGPQFIFQYYEEEERQRGNFPDRFSGHQFPNYSSELNVNALLLGDSALYLCASSLTLTEAFFGQGTRLTVV.

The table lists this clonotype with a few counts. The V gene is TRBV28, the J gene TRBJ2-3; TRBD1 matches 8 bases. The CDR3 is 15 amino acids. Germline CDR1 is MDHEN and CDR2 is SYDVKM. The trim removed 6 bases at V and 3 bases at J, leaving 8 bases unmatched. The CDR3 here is CASSFTGGVTDTQYF. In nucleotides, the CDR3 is TGTGCCAGCAGCTTTACAGGGGGAGTGACAGATACGCAGTATTTT.

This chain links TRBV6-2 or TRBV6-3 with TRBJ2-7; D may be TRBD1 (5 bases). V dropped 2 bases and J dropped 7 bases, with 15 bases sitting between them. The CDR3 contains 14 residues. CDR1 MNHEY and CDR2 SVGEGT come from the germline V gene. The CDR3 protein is CASSYPTDSGEQYF. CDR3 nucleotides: TGTGCCAGCAGTTACCCGACAGATTCCGGGGAGCAGTACTTC.

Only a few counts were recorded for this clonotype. This chain's CDR3 is CASSLSPGGETQYF. CDR3 sequence (DNA): TGTGCCAGCAGCTTAAGCCCTGGTGGAGAGACCCAGTACTTC. The rearrangement links TRBV7-3 to TRBJ2-5; D remains ambiguous. The V and J ends lost 1 base and 4 bases respectively, with 10 bases between them. The CDR3 spans 14 residues. From germline, CDR1 is SGHTA and CDR2 FQGTGA.

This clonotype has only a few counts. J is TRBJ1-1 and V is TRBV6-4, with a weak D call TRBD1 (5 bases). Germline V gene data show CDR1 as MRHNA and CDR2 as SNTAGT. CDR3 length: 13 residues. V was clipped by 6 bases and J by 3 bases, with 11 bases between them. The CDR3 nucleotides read TGTGCCAGCAGGGCCGCGGGGGACACTGAAGCTTTCTTT. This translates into CASRAAGDTEAFF.

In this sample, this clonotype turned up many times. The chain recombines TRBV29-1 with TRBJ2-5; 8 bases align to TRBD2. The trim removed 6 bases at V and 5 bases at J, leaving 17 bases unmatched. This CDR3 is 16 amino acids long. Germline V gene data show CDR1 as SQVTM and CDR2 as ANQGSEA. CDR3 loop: CSVVSTLYSGGETQYF. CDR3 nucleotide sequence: TGCAGCGTCGTCAGTACGCTCTACTCGGGAGGGGAGACCCAGTACTTC.

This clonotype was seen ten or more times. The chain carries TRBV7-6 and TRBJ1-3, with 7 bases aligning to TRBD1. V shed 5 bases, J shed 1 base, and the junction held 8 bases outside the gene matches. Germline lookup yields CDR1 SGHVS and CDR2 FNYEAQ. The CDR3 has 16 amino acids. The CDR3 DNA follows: TGTGCCAGCAGCCCCCAAGGGGGCCCATCTGGAAACACCATATATTTT. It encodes CASSPQGGPSGNTIYF.

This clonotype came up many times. CDR3 bases: TGTGCCAGCGGACAAGGGACGAACACTGAAGCTTTCTTT. Translation: CASGQGTNTEAFF. V gene TRBV6-5 combines with J gene TRBJ1-1, with D possibly being TRBD1 (5 bases). This CDR3 is built from 13 residues. The ends were cut back, 8 bases at V and 1 base at J, with 11 bases in the middle. Germline loops: CDR1 MNHEY, CDR2 SVGAGI.

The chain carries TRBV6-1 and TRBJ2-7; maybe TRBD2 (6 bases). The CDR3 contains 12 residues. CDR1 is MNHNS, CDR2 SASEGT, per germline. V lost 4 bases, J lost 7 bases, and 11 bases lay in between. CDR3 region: CASSVWRDEQYV. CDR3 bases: TGTGCCAGCAGTGTCTGGAGGGATGAGCAGTACGTC.

Written as DNA, the CDR3 is TGTGCCAGCAGTTTTTTAACCGGGACAGGATCGAACACCGGGGAGCTGTTTTTT. Translating gives CASSFLTGTGSNTGELFF. V gene TRBV28 combines with J gene TRBJ2-2; TRBD1 agrees at 8 bases. Losses at the gene ends were 3 bases for V and 0 bases for J; bases not matched to a gene: 9. The germline V gene encodes CDR1 MDHEN and CDR2 SYDVKM. This CDR3 contains 18 residues.

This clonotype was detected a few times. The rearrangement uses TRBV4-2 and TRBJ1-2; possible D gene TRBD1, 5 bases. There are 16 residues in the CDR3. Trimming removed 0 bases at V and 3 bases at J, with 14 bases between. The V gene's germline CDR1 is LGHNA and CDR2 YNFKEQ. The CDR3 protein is CASSQDDGRADYGYTF. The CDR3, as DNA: TGTGCCAGCAGCCAAGATGACGGCAGGGCGGACTATGGCTACACCTTC.